The clone carrying this TCR beta chain has just one count. These data originate in a study of immune cell composition in non-small cell lung cancer. Study information: Most cases were lung adenocarcinoma or squamous cell carcinoma.

From germline, CDR1 is KGHSH and CDR2 LQKENI. The CDR3 totals 13 residues. Trimming pared 3 bases from V and 5 bases from J, leaving 10 bases between. TCRdb's table, derived via immunoSEQ multiplex PCR, lists solely in-frame clones and lacks some. The sample shows approximately 4,300 clones, around four fifths of them seen only once. The sequenced sample consisted of lung tumor tissue. The TCR originated in a human donor with non-small cell lung cancer. The chain recombines TRBV18 with TRBJ1-1; tentative D call: TRBD1 (6 bases). This CDR3 is CASSPGAETEAFF. In DNA form, the CDR3 reads TGTGCCAGCTCACCGGGGGCTGAGACTGAAGCTTTCTTT.